This T cell receptor beta chain was sequenced during a study of regulatory T cells in long-lasting Graves disease. Study observations and caveats: New patients shared 800 to 1,000 public clonotypes, and persistent patients shared more, with 2,741.

Noted time point: newly diagnosed GD, antithyroid drugs for less than 3 months. PBMC-derived RNA was used for the TCR library. Many counts were recorded for this clonotype. Its target is not known. The CDR3 runs 16 residues. The germline V gene has CDR1 ENHRY and CDR2 SYGVKD. V gave up 4 bases and J gave up 5 bases; unmatched junction bases: 5. Both iRepertoire HTBI primers and Arm-PCR of CDR3 regions were used to build the TCR beta libraries. TCRdb re-analysed the multiplex PCR reads in MiXCR, keeping a single row per CDR3 protein. This sample has around 470,000 distinct CDR3 sequences, with about 14% found just once. A further study also used this sample, focusing on T cells in Graves' hyperthyroidism and ophthalmopathy. This second study says: If no ophthalmopathy progression occurred within 18 months, Graves' hyperthyroidism was stable. Thyroid ultrasound, orbital computed tomography, clinical symptoms, and serum thyroxine and TRAb underpinned diagnoses. Blood also held most thyroid clonotypes expanded beyond 0.001.

This TCR was sampled from a woman between 50 and 59 years old with Graves disease. Sequences were derived from peripheral blood mononuclear cells (PBMCs), sampled at new diagnosis, from a patient treated with antithyroid drugs. This rearrangement joins TRBV10-3 to TRBJ1-6; 10 nucleotides agree with TRBD1. The CDR3 DNA reads as TGTGCCATCAGTGTATTCGGGACAGGGGATAATTCACCCCTCCACTTT. Its translation is CAISVFGTGDNSPLHF.